This entry lists 26 T cell receptor beta chains sequenced from one sample in a study of regulatory T cells in long-lasting Graves disease. The TCR beta library used iRepertoire HTBI primers with Arm-PCR amplification of CDR3. TCRdb recomputed calls from the multiplex PCR reads with MiXCR, one row per CDR3 protein. In the table there are around 500,000 distinct CDR3 sequences, 15% to 20% of which are singletons. Documented time point: newly diagnosed GD, antithyroid drugs for less than 3 months. Isolated PBMC RNA provided the starting material for the TCR library. The sample was also reused in another study, on T cells in Graves' hyperthyroidism and ophthalmopathy.

Sequences were derived from peripheral blood mononuclear cells (PBMCs), sampled at new diagnosis, from a patient treated with antithyroid drugs. The receptor set was obtained from a woman aged 35-65 years with Graves disease.

This sequence joins TRBV7-9 and TRBJ2-1, with D possibly called TRBD1 or TRBD2 (6 bases each). From germline, CDR1 is SEHNR and CDR2 FQNEAQ (reference sequence). Trimming stripped 5 bases from V and 4 bases from J, with 18 bases between. This CDR3 is 16 amino acids long. CDR3 DNA sequence: TGTGCCAGCAGCCGAAGGGGGATGGAGGGATACAATGAGCAGTTCTTC. This encodes CASSRRGMEGYNEQFF.

This clonotype was observed a handful of times. The J gene is TRBJ2-1, the V gene TRBV9; TRBD1 matches at 7 bases. CDR3 length: 13 residues. J gave up 7 bases and V 4 bases, and 5 bases lay outside the gene matches. Germline V gene data show CDR1 as SGDLS and CDR2 as YYNGEE. CDR3 sequence (DNA): TGTGCCAGCAGCCGGGACAGCTTTAATGAGCAGTTCTTC. As protein: CASSRDSFNEQFF.

This chain links TRBV19 with TRBJ2-2; 10 bases are shared with TRBD1. The CDR3 loop spans 19 amino acids. Trimming removed 0 bases from V and 1 base from J; junction bases left unmatched: 8. Germline assignment: CDR1 LNHDA and CDR2 SQIVND (reference sequence). CDR3 protein: CASSIEAAGTGENTGELFF. The CDR3 DNA reads TGTGCCAGTAGTATAGAGGCGGCCGGGACAGGGGAGAACACCGGGGAGCTGTTTTTT.

This clonotype was observed a single time. A much larger clone differs from this one at a single base, so this may be a read error. The V gene is TRBV6-1, the J gene TRBJ2-7; TRBD2 might be the D (6 bases). The CDR3 is 13 residues long. The germline V gene encodes CDR1 MNHNS and CDR2 SASEGT. The CDR3 region has the DNA TGTGTCAGCTCGGCGGGACGAAACTACGAGCAGTACTTC. Translating gives CVSSAGRNYEQYF.

This clonotype was recorded many times. The CDR3 nucleotides are TGTGCCAGCAGCTTAAGGACTAGCGGAAAGACCCAGTACTTC. This gives the protein CASSLRTSGKTQYF. This chain connects TRBV7-2 to TRBJ2-5, with 10 bases aligning to TRBD2. The CDR3 runs to 14 residues. Unmatched junction bases numbered 3, after V lost 2 bases and J lost 6 bases. The germline V gene encodes CDR1 SGHTA and CDR2 FQGNSA.

V gene TRBV20-1 combines with J gene TRBJ1-2; 7 bases map to TRBD1. Trimming removed 0 bases from V and 5 bases from J; junction bases left unmatched: 9. The CDR3 spans 15 residues. Germline-derived CDR1 and CDR2 are DFQATT and SNEGSKA (reference sequence). The CDR3: CSARDSRGPLYGYTF. The CDR3 nucleotides are TGCAGTGCTAGAGATTCGAGGGGGCCTTTATATGGCTACACCTTC.

This clonotype was picked up many times. The chain joins TRBV2 to TRBJ2-6; D is unresolved. The CDR3 sequence is 14 residues long. The germline V gene encodes CDR1 SNHLY and CDR2 FYNNEI. Deletions cut 7 bases from V and 0 bases from J, with 7 bases between. As DNA, the CDR3 is TGTGCCAGCAAGTTAGGCTCTGGGGCCAACGTCCTGACTTTC. Amino acid sequence: CASKLGSGANVLTF.

At least ten counts were recorded for this clonotype. This rearrangement joins TRBV20-1 to TRBJ1-5; D not certain. Germline V gene lookup returns CDR1 DFQATT and CDR2 SNEGSKA (reference sequence). The CDR3 sequence is 12 residues long. V was cut by 3 bases and J by 7 bases, with 10 bases left in between. The CDR3 bases are TGCAGTGCTAGTTCGGGAGGGCAGCCCCAGCATTTT. As protein: CSASSGGQPQHF.

This chain connects TRBV6-5 to TRBJ2-1; 9 bases are shared with TRBD2. Losses at the gene ends were 4 bases for V and 5 bases for J; bases not matched to a gene: 9. There are 16 residues in the CDR3. CDR1 and CDR2 (germline): MNHEY, SVGAGI. CDR3 nucleotide sequence: TGTGCCAGCAGTTCCCTTGGCGGGGGGGCCGACAATGAGCAGTTCTTC. Translating it yields CASSSLGGGADNEQFF.

This clonotype was seen a few times. This chain links TRBV7-9 with TRBJ2-7; TRBD1 matches at 7 bases. Germline loops: CDR1 SEHNR, CDR2 FQNEAQ (reference sequence). Trimming took 8 bases from V and 0 from J; bases not matched to a gene: 7. The CDR3 extends over 14 amino acids. The CDR3 loop reads CASRKGTVSYEQYF. The CDR3 nucleotides read TGTGCCAGCCGGAAGGGGACAGTCTCCTACGAGCAGTACTTC.

This clonotype was picked up many times. The chain has TRBV28 and TRBJ1-1, with a weak D call TRBD1 (6 bases). The CDR3 contains 14 residues. The germline gives CDR1 MDHEN, CDR2 SYDVKM. The germline V and J ends were trimmed by 4 bases and 5 bases, with 14 bases remaining between them. In nucleotides, the CDR3 is TGTGCCAGCAGTTACAGAGACAGGTTTACTGAAGCTTTCTTT. It encodes CASSYRDRFTEAFF. The full variable domain, with the rest looked up from reference TRBV28 and TRBJ1-1, is DVKVTQSSRYLVKRTGEKVFLECVQDMDHENMFWYRQDPGLGLRLIYFSYDVKMKEKGDIPEGYSVSREKKERFSLILESASTNQTSMYLCASSYRDRFTEAFFGQGTRLTVV.

This clonotype occurred a few times. The chain recombines TRBV4-2 with TRBJ2-5; weak D call: TRBD2 (6 bases). The CDR3 runs to 13 residues. Germline loops: CDR1 LGHNA, CDR2 YNFKEQ. The ends were cut back, 2 bases at V and 7 bases at J, with 11 bases in the middle. The chain's CDR3 is CASSQSGWGTQYF. DNA of the CDR3: TGTGCCAGCAGCCAAAGCGGGTGGGGGACCCAGTACTTC.

This clonotype was seen repeatedly, ten times or more. This rearrangement joins TRBV20-1 to TRBJ2-7, with 10 bases that match TRBD1. The CDR3 has 14 residues. The V and J ends lost 1 base and 4 bases, in that order; junction bases with no gene match: 4. Germline CDR1 is DFQATT and CDR2 is SNEGSKA (reference sequence). The CDR3 region is CSARGTGGLYEQYF. DNA of the CDR3: TGCAGTGCTAGAGGGACAGGGGGGTTGTACGAGCAGTACTTC.

On this clonotype itself: One junction end disagrees with the germline gene, perhaps due to a read error. In DNA, the CDR3 is TGTGCCATCAGTGAGCGTGGGGGAGGAGATACGCAGTATTTT. As protein: CAISERGGGDTQYF. The J gene is TRBJ2-3, the V gene TRBV12-3 or TRBV12-4, with D possibly TRBD2 on 6 matching bases. CDR3 length: 14 amino acids.

The chain is built from TRBV20-1 and TRBJ2-4, with 7 bases identical to TRBD2. The CDR3 sequence is 15 residues long. Trimming at V came to 2 bases and at J to 5 bases, leaving 9 bases not matched to a gene. Germline V gene data show CDR1 as DFQATT and CDR2 as SNEGSKA (reference sequence). For the CDR3, the DNA is TGCAGTGCTAGAAGATTTGCGGGGGAGGAAAACATTCAGTACTTC. Amino acid sequence: CSARRFAGEENIQYF.

This chain connects TRBV3-1 to TRBJ2-2; D perhaps matches TRBD1 (5 bases). The CDR3 runs 15 residues. Trimming cost V 2 bases and J 7 bases, with 14 bases left between them. Germline loops: CDR1 LGHDT, CDR2 YNNKEL (reference sequence). CDR3: CASSQRAQGGGELFF. CDR3 nucleotide sequence: TGTGCCAGCAGCCAAAGGGCCCAGGGCGGCGGGGAGCTGTTTTTT. Filled out from reference TRBV3-1 and TRBJ2-2, the complete variable domain reads DTAVSQTPKYLVTQMGNDKSIKCEQNLGHDTMYWYKQDSKKFLKIMFSYNNKELIINETVPNRFSPKSPDKAHLNLHINSLELGDSAVYFCASSQRAQGGGELFFGEGSRLTVL.

The chain joins TRBV2 to TRBJ1-6; TRBD1 agrees at 7 bases. Germline V gene lookup returns CDR1 SNHLY and CDR2 FYNNEI. The CDR3 extends over 15 amino acids. Trimming took 6 bases from V and 6 from J; bases not matched to a gene: 8. CDR3 protein: CASSGEGAANSPLHF. CDR3 bases: TGTGCCAGCAGCGGGGAGGGGGCAGCTAATTCACCCCTCCACTTT.

This clonotype was detected only a few times. CDR3 sequence (DNA): TGTGCCAGCAGCCCGCGTATTGGAAACACCATATATTTT. This translates into CASSPRIGNTIYF. The chain couples TRBV6-1 to TRBJ1-3; D remains ambiguous. From germline, CDR1 is MNHNS and CDR2 SASEGT. V shed 6 bases and J shed 3 bases, with 9 bases lying between them. The CDR3 extends over 13 amino acids.

The sample holds many counts of this clonotype. The genes are TRBV11-2 and TRBJ1-2; D remains unclear. Germline V gives CDR1 SGHAT, CDR2 FQNNGV. Trimming pared 4 bases from V and 4 bases from J, leaving 16 bases between. The CDR3 consists of 15 residues. The CDR3 coding sequence is TGTGCCAGCAGCTCTTCCGCGATTACAGTCTATGGCTACACCTTC. This gives the protein CASSSSAITVYGYTF.

This clonotype was recorded many times. The CDR3 spells CSARNGYEQYF. Written as DNA, the CDR3 is TGCAGTGCTAGGAACGGCTACGAGCAGTACTTC. The chain links TRBV20-1 to TRBJ2-7; D not certain. The V gene lost 3 bases and the J gene lost 3 bases, with 6 bases spanning the gap. This CDR3 has 11 amino acids. Germline assignment: CDR1 DFQATT and CDR2 SNEGSKA (reference sequence).

This chain links TRBV2 with TRBJ2-7; 13 bases match TRBD2. The trim removed 6 bases at V and 2 bases at J, leaving 10 bases unmatched. Germline V gives CDR1 SNHLY, CDR2 FYNNEI. The CDR3 length is 17 residues. The CDR3 region is CASRIGTSGIRTYEQYF. The CDR3 DNA follows: TGTGCCAGCAGGATCGGGACTAGCGGGATCAGGACCTACGAGCAGTACTTC.

At least ten counts were recorded for this clonotype. This chain uses TRBV2 with TRBJ1-1, with D possibly being TRBD1 (5 bases). Germline loops: CDR1 SNHLY, CDR2 FYNNEI. Trimming stripped 6 bases from V and 1 base from J, with 12 bases between. The CDR3 covers 14 residues. In nucleotides, the CDR3 is TGTGCCAGCAGAGGGAGGGGCCAGAACACTGAAGCTTTCTTT. It is translated as CASRGRGQNTEAFF.

This clonotype was picked up many times. The genes are TRBV12-3 or TRBV12-4 and TRBJ2-2, with D unresolved. The CDR3 consists of 16 residues. V gave up 1 base and J gave up 8 bases, with 17 bases separating them. The CDR3 DNA reads TGTGCCAGCAGTTTAGGGCGACTCGACAAAGGGGGGGAGCTGTTTTTT. Translating gives CASSLGRLDKGGELFF.

This clonotype has a count of ten or more. This chain links TRBV2 with TRBJ1-6, with no clear D. Germline V gene lookup returns CDR1 SNHLY and CDR2 FYNNEI. The CDR3 is 12 amino acids. V shed 7 bases and J shed 9 bases, with 10 bases lying between them. The CDR3 here is CASTRALSPLHF. CDR3 DNA: TGTGCCAGCACCCGCGCCCTTTCACCCCTCCACTTT.

The chain is built from TRBV2 and TRBJ2-1; D is perhaps TRBD2 (5 bases). Germline CDR1 reads SNHLY; CDR2 reads FYNNEI. The CDR3 is 16 amino acids. Deletions cut 5 bases from V and 4 bases from J, with 18 bases between. In nucleotides, the CDR3 is TGTGCCAGCAGTCCCCTGGAGGAAGCCTCTTACAATGAGCAGTTCTTC. Residues: CASSPLEEASYNEQFF.

This clonotype has at least ten counts. J is TRBJ1-1 and V is TRBV6-5; D ambiguous. This CDR3 region has 14 residues. V shed 2 bases and J shed 0 bases, with 7 bases lying between them. From germline, CDR1 is MNHEY and CDR2 SVGAGI. The CDR3 nucleotides read TGTGCCAGCAGTTACCCGAATTTGAACACTGAAGCTTTCTTT. Its protein is CASSYPNLNTEAFF.